This passage covers 27 T cell receptor beta chains from one sample sequenced in a study of cytomegalovirus exposure and HLA in healthy donors. 60 Vbeta and 13 Jbeta primers were used in PCR. Produced via immunoSEQ multiplex PCR; TCRdb's table is partial and in-frame only. Among some 130,000 clones listed, 70% to 85% were seen once. Sequencing was carried out using PBMCs. These receptors all stem from a boy aged 2 to 9 in good health and CMV-seronegative.

V and J are TRBV7-3 and TRBJ2-2, with D possibly matching TRBD2 (5 bases). This CDR3 is 13 amino acids long. Trimming pared 1 base from V and 6 bases from J, leaving 6 bases between. CDR1 and CDR2 (germline): SGHTA, FQGTGA. In nucleotides, the CDR3 is TGTGCCAGCAGCTTAAGGAGGTCCGGGGAGCTGTTTTTT. Translated: CASSLRRSGELFF.

The chain is built from TRBV9 and TRBJ2-5; 9 bases are shared with TRBD1. Germline CDR1 is SGDLS and CDR2 is YYNGEE. This CDR3 spans 14 amino acids. V lost 0 bases to trimming and J lost 5 bases; unmatched junction nucleotides: 2. The CDR3 DNA reads TGTGCCAGCAGCGTAGGGGACAGGGAGGAGACCCAGTACTTC. This gives the protein CASSVGDREETQYF.

CDR3 residues: CASSPGTGSDGGYTF. The CDR3 coding sequence is TGTGCCAGCAGCCCCGGGACAGGTTCCGACGGGGGCTACACCTTC. The V and J genes are TRBV5-5 and TRBJ1-2; the match to TRBD1 covers 8 bases. From germline, CDR1 is SGHKS and CDR2 YYEKEE (reference sequence). V trimming: 4 bases; J trimming: 8 bases; junction bases outside the gene matches: 13. This CDR3 has 15 residues.

This chain connects TRBV7-2 to TRBJ1-1, with 7 bases lining up with TRBD1. V shed 5 bases, J shed 1 base, and the junction held 1 base outside the gene matches. CDR1 and CDR2 (germline): SGHTA, FQGNSA. The CDR3 runs 13 residues. DNA for the CDR3: TGTGCCAGCAGCCGGACAGGGAACACTGAAGCTTTCTTT. It codes for CASSRTGNTEAFF.

This chain joins TRBV7-8 and TRBJ2-5, with TRBD1 matching 12 bases. The J call is doubtful: the DNA matches TRBJ2-7 better. The germline CDR1 and CDR2 sequences are SGHVS and FQNEAQ. The CDR3 is 14 residues long. In DNA, the CDR3 is TGTGCCAGCCGAGGGACAGGGGGCCCCTACGAGCAGTACTTC. It yields the protein CASRGTGGPYEQYF.

V gene TRBV4-2 combines with J gene TRBJ1-1; the D is unclear. The CDR3 is 11 residues long. The V and J ends lost 4 bases and 6 bases respectively, with 6 bases between them. Germline V gives CDR1 LGHNA, CDR2 YNFKEQ. The CDR3 is CASSLGAEAFF. In nucleotides, the CDR3 is TGTGCCAGCAGCCTCGGAGCTGAAGCTTTCTTT.

The chain links TRBV28 to TRBJ1-5; possibly TRBD1 for D (5 bases). The V end lost 2 bases, the J end lost 0 bases, and 5 bases lay between the germline ends. Germline V gene data show CDR1 as MDHEN and CDR2 as SYDVKM. The CDR3 covers 14 residues. CDR3 loop: CASSLTGSNQPQHF. The CDR3 bases are TGTGCCAGCAGTTTAACAGGTAGCAATCAGCCCCAGCATTTT. The variable domain in full, with the rest retrieved from reference TRBV28 and TRBJ1-5, is DVKVTQSSRYLVKRTGEKVFLECVQDMDHENMFWYRQDPGLGLRLIYFSYDVKMKEKGDIPEGYSVSREKKERFSLILESASTNQTSMYLCASSLTGSNQPQHFGDGTRLSIL.

The V gene is TRBV7-6, the J gene TRBJ2-1; 7 nucleotides agree with TRBD2. Germline loops: CDR1 SGHVS, CDR2 FNYEAQ. The CDR3 loop spans 16 amino acids. Trimming took 4 bases from V and 5 from J; bases not matched to a gene: 11. The CDR3 sequence is CASSSPSGIADNEQFF. CDR3 nucleotides: TGTGCCAGCAGCTCCCCAAGCGGGATCGCTGACAATGAGCAGTTCTTC.

The rearrangement uses TRBV15 and TRBJ1-2; 10 nucleotides agree with TRBD1. J gave up 8 bases and V 1 base, and 4 bases lay outside the gene matches. This CDR3 contains 14 residues. The germline V gene encodes CDR1 LNHNV and CDR2 YYDKDF (reference sequence). CDR3 DNA sequence: TGTGCCACCAGCAGAGGCGGACAGGGGGAGGGCTACACCTTC. Residues: CATSRGGQGEGYTF.

The V gene is TRBV6-1, the J gene TRBJ1-6, with 7 bases aligning to TRBD1. The length of the CDR3 is 15 residues. Trimming took 5 bases from V and 8 from J; bases not matched to a gene: 9. From germline, CDR1 is MNHNS and CDR2 SASEGT. CDR3 DNA: TGTGCCAGCAGTCCTGATGGAGGGGGCTATTCACCCCTCCACTTT. Protein: CASSPDGGGYSPLHF.

This clone was counted once. The chain joins TRBV6-5 to TRBJ1-1; D is ambiguous. This CDR3 has 14 residues. V lost 5 bases to trimming and J lost 4 bases, with 14 bases between them. CDR1 and CDR2 (germline): MNHEY, SVGAGI. The CDR3 loop is CASSSYLDSTEAFF. In DNA, the CDR3 is TGTGCCAGCAGTAGCTATCTAGACTCCACTGAAGCTTTCTTT.

This chain connects TRBV5-5 to TRBJ1-5, with D unclear. Germline V gene data show CDR1 as SGHKS and CDR2 as YYEKEE (reference sequence). The CDR3 has 15 residues. Trimming removed 0 bases from V and 5 bases from J, with 12 bases in between. CDR3 region: CASSLVRGGDQPQHF. CDR3 DNA: TGTGCCAGCAGCTTGGTCCGTGGAGGCGATCAGCCCCAGCATTTT.

CDR3 nucleotides: TGTGCCAGCTCACCACGCAGGGCAGAGACCCAGTACTTC. Translated, it gives CASSPRRAETQYF. This chain links TRBV18 with TRBJ2-5; D is possibly TRBD1 (5 bases). Trimming stripped 1 base from V and 4 bases from J, with 7 bases between. Germline CDR1 KGHSH, CDR2 LQKENI. This CDR3 has 13 residues.

This rearrangement joins TRBV6-5 to TRBJ2-7, with D possibly being TRBD2 (5 bases). Germline V CDR1 and CDR2: MNHEY, SVGAGI. Trimming cost V 6 bases and J 1 base, with 13 bases left between them. CDR3 length: 14 amino acids. The CDR3 here is CASSPGGFSYEQYV. CDR3 DNA sequence: TGTGCCAGCAGCCCCGGAGGCTTTTCCTACGAGCAGTACGTC.

The genes are TRBV7-3 and TRBJ2-3, with 9 positions matching TRBD2. The CDR3 consists of 16 residues. Germline loops: CDR1 SGHTA, CDR2 FQGTGA. With V trimmed by 1 base and J by 6 bases, 8 bases remained unmatched. The CDR3 DNA sequence: TGTGCCAGCAGCTTAATGGGCGGGGGGGCCGTGGATACGCAGTATTTT. It specifies CASSLMGGGAVDTQYF.

This chain connects TRBV19 to TRBJ1-5, with 9 bases identical to TRBD1. This CDR3 has 14 amino acids. Looked up from germline, CDR1 is LNHDA and CDR2 is SQIVND (reference sequence). With V trimmed by 5 bases and J by 1 base, 0 bases remained unmatched. Here the CDR3 reads CASSGTGSNQPQHF. The CDR3 coding sequence is TGTGCCAGTAGTGGGACAGGGAGCAATCAGCCCCAGCATTTT.

This chain joins TRBV4-3 and TRBJ2-7; perhaps TRBD1 as D (6 bases). The ends were cut back, 1 base at V and 2 bases at J, with 15 bases in the middle. Germline V gives CDR1 LGHNA, CDR2 YSLEER. CDR3 size: 16 residues. The CDR3 DNA follows: TGCGCCAGCAGCCAAGTATCCCCTCAGGGGACCTACGAGCAGTACTTC. Translation gives CASSQVSPQGTYEQYF.

The rearrangement uses TRBV5-4 and TRBJ2-3; 8 nucleotides agree with TRBD2. Germline loops: CDR1 SGHNT, CDR2 YYREEE (reference sequence). The ends lost 4 bases at V and 6 bases at J; junction bases unmatched: 7. The length of the CDR3 is 14 residues. CDR3 nucleotide sequence: TGTGCCAGCAGCCTAACAACTAGCGGCGATACGCAGTATTTT. Translation gives CASSLTTSGDTQYF.

The genes are TRBV30 and TRBJ1-2, with D unresolved. The germline V and J ends were trimmed by 2 bases and 4 bases, with 8 bases remaining between them. In germline, CDR1 is GTSNPN, CDR2 SVGIG (reference sequence). The CDR3 length is 12 residues. The chain's CDR3 is CAWSRRGYGYTF. DNA of the CDR3: TGTGCCTGGAGTCGACGGGGCTATGGCTACACCTTC.

The gene calls are TRBV6-1 and TRBJ2-3; 8 bases match TRBD2. V lost 0 bases to trimming and J lost 6 bases; unmatched junction nucleotides: 5. This CDR3 is 15 amino acids long. Germline CDR1 and CDR2: MNHNS and SASEGT. CDR3 sequence reads: CASSEAQAGADTQYF. The CDR3, as DNA: TGTGCCAGCAGTGAAGCCCAAGCGGGGGCCGATACGCAGTATTTT.

This clone was observed once. This chain connects TRBV15 to TRBJ2-7, with D possibly TRBD2 on 6 matching bases. Germline assignment: CDR1 LNHNV and CDR2 YYDKDF (reference sequence). V dropped 1 base and J dropped 1 base, with 11 bases sitting between them. The CDR3 runs 15 residues. CDR3 bases: TGTGCCACCAGCAGAGGGGACTTTGAATCCTACGAGCAGTACGTC. The encoded protein is CATSRGDFESYEQYV.

This clone was found once. The rearrangement links TRBV5-1 to TRBJ1-2; 8 nucleotides match TRBD1. The CDR3 totals 13 residues. The germline V gene encodes CDR1 SGHRS and CDR2 YFSETQ. V lost 4 bases to trimming and J lost 8 bases; unmatched junction nucleotides: 7. CDR3 region: CASSLTGGEGYTF. CDR3 DNA sequence: TGCGCCAGCAGCCTAACAGGGGGTGAAGGCTACACCTTC.

This clone has only one observation. The gene calls are TRBV13 and TRBJ2-7; TRBD1 matches 7 bases. The ends lost 5 bases at V and 2 bases at J; junction bases unmatched: 6. The CDR3 runs 14 residues. Germline V lookup: CDR1 PRHDT, CDR2 FYEKMQ (reference sequence). As DNA, the CDR3 is TGTGCCAGCAGCCCGGGACAGTCAGCCTACGAGCAGTACGTC. It specifies CASSPGQSAYEQYV.

The rearrangement links TRBV5-1 to TRBJ2-1, with 7 bases lining up with TRBD2. J gave up 6 bases and V 5 bases, and 8 bases lay outside the gene matches. Germline values: CDR1 SGHRS, CDR2 YFSETQ. The CDR3 totals 14 residues. The CDR3 protein is CASREPGGSNEQFF. The CDR3, as DNA: TGCGCCAGCAGGGAGCCGGGAGGTTCCAATGAGCAGTTCTTC.

In this sample, this clone turned up once. The chain is built from TRBV29-1 and TRBJ2-7; the D is unclear. Germline loops: CDR1 SQVTM, CDR2 ANQGSEA. Trimming cost V 4 bases and J 9 bases, with 13 bases left between them. The length of the CDR3 is 11 residues. The CDR3 loop reads CSVVHGGGQYV. CDR3 in DNA: TGCAGCGTTGTACATGGTGGCGGGCAGTACGTC.

This chain uses TRBV18 with TRBJ1-1; no clear D. Trimming pared 3 bases from V and 1 base from J, leaving 9 bases between. The length of the CDR3 is 14 residues. CDR1 is KGHSH and CDR2 is LQKENI in the germline V gene. CDR3 nucleotide sequence: TGTGCCAGCTCACCCCAGGTCGAGAACACTGAAGCTTTCTTT. This translates into CASSPQVENTEAFF.

The gene calls are TRBV9 and TRBJ2-2; a possible D gene is TRBD2 (7 bases). Deletions cut 0 bases from V and 5 bases from J, with 8 bases between. Germline V gene sequence: CDR1 SGDLS, CDR2 YYNGEE. CDR3 length equals 14 residues. The CDR3 DNA follows: TGTGCCAGCAGCGTAGAGGGGGGGACCGGGGAGCTGTTTTTT. Its translation is CASSVEGGTGELFF.